The clone carrying this T cell receptor beta chain was observed once. The data originate from a study of blood T cell repertoires in COVID-19. Study as a whole: Acute-phase and convalescent COVID-19 samples originated in the United States, Italy and Spain. In each case, the material was cDNA or gDNA derived from T cells, B-cell-depleted T cells, or PBMCs.

V dropped 2 bases and J dropped 1; count of bases not matched to a gene: 2. The CDR3 extends over 15 amino acids. Authors' analysis steps: Cell counts per sample came from amplifying reference gene primers. Generated by immunoSEQ multiplex PCR, the TCRdb table keeps only in-frame clones and is missing some. The V and J calls and clone size come from that table; D and trimming were worked out from the DNA. The repertoire holds roughly 150,000 clones, with over 75% as singletons. The sequencing input was peripheral blood. This TCR was recovered from a man aged 55 to 70 with active or convalescent COVID-19. J is TRBJ2-2 and V is TRBV5-3, with 7 bases fitting TRBD1. TRBV5-3 is designated an ORF whose function remains uncertain. CDR3 loop: CARSFTGENTGELFF. The CDR3 bases are TGTGCCAGAAGCTTTACAGGGGAGAACACCGGGGAGCTGTTTTTT.